Here is one TCR beta chain with its context. This CDR3 contains 12 residues. The V gene's germline CDR1 is SNHLY and CDR2 FYNNEI. The ends were cut back, 11 bases at V and 4 bases at J, with 14 bases in the middle. Some clones are missing from TCRdb's copy, which holds only in-frame ones; the method was immunoSEQ multiplex PCR. The repertoire has a few hundred thousand clones, 75% to 85% of them found once; the top ten carry 1.2% to 1.5%. The data belong to a study of blood T cell repertoires in COVID-19. Overall study context: The United States, Italy and Spain were the sources of the acute and convalescent COVID-19 samples. T cells, B-cell-depleted T cells, or PBMCs supplied cDNA or gDNA.

The receptor was isolated from a woman aged 40 to 55 who had recovered from COVID-19. V usage is TRBV2 and J usage is TRBJ1-1, with D uncertain. The sample comprised peripheral blood. The CDR3 reads CAPWGGLTEAFF. The CDR3 bases are TGTGCCCCGTGGGGAGGGCTCACTGAAGCTTTCTTT.